The 32 T cell receptor beta chains in this list originate from one sample, sequenced in a study of OX40 agonist ivuxolimab in advanced cancers. The protocol used for the library was the immunoSEQ multiplex PCR assay. What TCRdb holds here is the immuneACCESS table cut down to in-frame rearrangements. Part of the clones is not present; checked against another copy, under half of the missing clones reflect an unresolved V gene, and the others are unexplained. The sample contains over 100,000 clones, more than 85% of them found a single time. The biggest ten clones account for 0.9% to 1.2% of the sample. Sequenced here: CD4+ or CD8+ T cells sorted from blood, sampled in a trial of the OX40 agonist ivuxolimab. The receptors originated from an adult with an advanced solid tumor such as melanoma, head and neck, liver or kidney cancer.

The CDR3 reads CASSLESGELFF. The CDR3 DNA reads as TGTGCCAGCAGCTTAGAATCCGGGGAGCTGTTTTTT. The gene calls are TRBV11-3 and TRBJ2-2; D uncertain. The V gene lost 0 bases and the J gene lost 6 bases, with 2 bases spanning the gap. CDR3 length equals 12 residues. Germline V CDR1 and CDR2: SGHNT, YENEEA.

This clone was seen a single time. The chain couples TRBV5-4 to TRBJ2-5; D ambiguous. V lost 3 bases and J lost 8, with 11 bases in between. CDR3 length: 12 residues. Germline-derived CDR1 and CDR2 are SGHNT and YYREEE (reference sequence). The CDR3 DNA follows: TGTGCCAGCAGCTGGAACCGCGGCACCCAGTACTTC. Amino acid sequence: CASSWNRGTQYF. Using reference TRBV5-4 and TRBJ2-5 for the parts outside the CDR3, the full variable domain is ETGVTQSPTHLIKTRGQQVTLRCSSQSGHNTVSWYQQALGQGPQFIFQYYREEENGRGNFPPRFSGLQFPNYSSELNVNALELDDSALYLCASSWNRGTQYFGPGTRLLVL.

The V and J genes are TRBV6-5 and TRBJ2-3, with D perhaps matching TRBD2 (5 bases). This CDR3 is 13 amino acids long. The V gene's germline CDR1 is MNHEY and CDR2 SVGAGI. Trimming took 6 bases from V and 2 from J, leaving 9 bases between them. CDR3 region: CASSPGITDTQYF. The CDR3 DNA follows: TGTGCCAGCAGCCCCGGGATCACAGATACGCAGTATTTT.

The J gene is TRBJ1-6, the V gene TRBV9, with D unresolved. The CDR3 loop spans 14 amino acids. V shed 7 bases and J shed 10 bases, with 18 bases lying between them. Germline CDR1 and CDR2: SGDLS and YYNGEE. Here the CDR3 DNA reads TGTGCCAGCGGGCGGGATCAAAATAGATCACCCCTCCACTTT. Amino acids: CASGRDQNRSPLHF. Using reference TRBV9 and TRBJ1-6 for the parts outside the CDR3, the full variable domain is DSGVTQTPKHLITATGQRVTLRCSPRSGDLSVYWYQQSLDQGLQFLIQYYNGEERAKGNILERFSAQQFPDLHSELNLSSLELGDSALYFCASGRDQNRSPLHFGNGTRLTVT.

The chain joins TRBV28 to TRBJ2-1; no definite D call. The CDR3 loop spans 15 amino acids. Trimming took off 4 bases at V and 2 bases at J, with 12 bases between the two ends. Germline CDR1 MDHEN, CDR2 SYDVKM. CDR3 DNA sequence: TGTGCCAGCAGTTCCCGTCGGAAAGCCTACAATGAGCAGTTCTTC. Translating it yields CASSSRRKAYNEQFF.

The rearrangement uses TRBV30 and TRBJ2-3; D remains ambiguous. The CDR3 contains 12 residues. Deletions cut 0 bases from V and 4 bases from J, with 5 bases between. Germline-derived CDR1 and CDR2 are GTSNPN and SVGIG (reference sequence). The CDR3 coding sequence is TGTGCCTGGAGTGTAAGGGCAGATACGCAGTATTTT. Its translation: CAWSVRADTQYF.

The chain carries TRBV6-6 and TRBJ1-5, with D maybe TRBD1 (5 bases). CDR1 and CDR2 (germline): MNHNY, SVGAGI (reference sequence). The CDR3 sequence is 14 residues long. V was trimmed by 4 bases and J by 4 bases, leaving 11 bases between them. CDR3 in amino acids: CASSFGGANQPQHF. The CDR3 bases are TGTGCCAGCAGTTTCGGGGGAGCGAATCAGCCCCAGCATTTT.

V gene TRBV6-5 combines with J gene TRBJ2-7; perhaps D is TRBD1 or TRBD2 (5 bases each). CDR3 size: 12 residues. The V gene's germline CDR1 is MNHEY and CDR2 SVGAGI. Trimming stripped 8 bases from V and 3 bases from J, with 11 bases between. DNA of the CDR3: TGTGCCAGCGGGAGAGGGGACTACGAGCAGTACTTC. This translates into CASGRGDYEQYF.

The chain carries TRBV9 and TRBJ2-3; 8 bases match TRBD2. Germline V gene data show CDR1 as SGDLS and CDR2 as YYNGEE. V dropped 3 bases and J dropped 4; count of bases not matched to a gene: 7. The CDR3 runs 15 residues. CDR3 nucleotides: TGTGCCAGCAGCGCGGGACTAGTGAACGCAGATACGCAGTATTTT. This sequence encodes CASSAGLVNADTQYF.

The chain has TRBV4-1 and TRBJ2-2; 13 bases map to TRBD2. Germline CDR1 MGHRA, CDR2 YSYEKL. The V and J ends lost 1 base and 0 bases, in that order; junction bases with no gene match: 14. The CDR3 runs to 22 residues. CDR3 nucleotide sequence: TGCGCCAGCAGCCAAGGACGGCCGGGACTAGCGGGATTGAAATCGAACACCGGGGAGCTGTTTTTT. Amino acids: CASSQGRPGLAGLKSNTGELFF.

The CDR3 here is CASSPDRTTEAFF. CDR3 bases: TGTGCCAGCAGCCCCGACAGGACCACTGAAGCTTTCTTT. The V call is TRBV11-3, the J call TRBJ1-1; TRBD1 might be the D (6 bases). The length of the CDR3 is 13 residues. Trimming took off 5 bases at V and 4 bases at J, with 11 bases between the two ends. Looked up from germline, CDR1 is SGHNT and CDR2 is YENEEA.

This chain links TRBV6-1 with TRBJ2-7; D is unclear. The germline V and J ends were trimmed by 5 bases and 0 bases, with 2 bases remaining between them. This CDR3 is built from 11 residues. Germline lookup yields CDR1 MNHNS and CDR2 SASEGT. This CDR3 reads CASSPSYEQYF. The DNA of the CDR3 is TGTGCCAGCAGTCCCTCCTACGAGCAGTACTTC.

This rearrangement joins TRBV6-5 to TRBJ2-2; possible D gene TRBD2, 6 bases. Trimming left V 6 bases short and J 4 bases short, with 15 bases between. CDR3 length: 15 residues. Germline V lookup: CDR1 MNHEY, CDR2 SVGAGI. CDR3 DNA: TGTGCCAGCAGGGCGACTAGAAGAGGCACCGGGGAGCTGTTTTTT. Translation: CASRATRRGTGELFF.

This sequence joins TRBV20-1 and TRBJ2-1; 8 bases are a match to TRBD2. After removal of 7 bases from V and 8 bases from J, the junction contained 4 bases not matched to a gene. The germline CDR1 and CDR2 sequences are DFQATT and SNEGSKA (reference sequence). The CDR3 is made up of 11 amino acids. The CDR3 loop is CSVREGDEQFF. The DNA of the CDR3 is TGCAGTGTCCGGGAGGGGGATGAGCAGTTCTTC.

The rearrangement links TRBV12-5 to TRBJ2-3; 9 bases agree with TRBD2. The CDR3 is 18 residues long. V shed 3 bases, J shed 1 base, and the junction held 11 bases outside the gene matches. Germline V lookup: CDR1 LGHNT, CDR2 FRNRAP. The CDR3, as DNA: TGTGCTAGTGGTTTTAGTCAGCGGGGGGATTTAGGCACAGATACGCAGTATTTT. Translated: CASGFSQRGDLGTDTQYF.

V and J are TRBV18 and TRBJ1-2, with D possibly being TRBD1 (5 bases). The CDR3 contains 14 residues. CDR1 KGHSH and CDR2 LQKENI come from the germline V gene. Trimming removed 3 bases from V and 1 base from J, with 9 bases in between. In DNA form, the CDR3 reads TGTGCCAGCTCACCCAGGGAGTTTAACTATGGCTACACCTTC. It codes for CASSPREFNYGYTF.

This chain connects TRBV7-9 to TRBJ2-2; 11 positions match TRBD2. The CDR3 extends over 16 amino acids. CDR1 is SEHNR and CDR2 is FQNEAQ in the germline V gene (reference sequence). After removal of 3 bases from V and 4 bases from J, the junction contained 4 bases not matched to a gene. The CDR3, as DNA: TGTGCCAGCAGCTTGAAACTAGCGGGAGCCACCGGGGAGCTGTTTTTT. It yields the protein CASSLKLAGATGELFF.

The V and J genes are TRBV25-1 and TRBJ1-6; TRBD1 matches 10 bases. Germline V CDR1 and CDR2: MGHDK, SYGVNS. CDR3 length: 16 residues. V shed 3 bases, J shed 9 bases, and the junction held 8 bases outside the gene matches. The CDR3 nucleotides read TGTGCCAGCAGTGAGGCGGGACAGGGGTCTTTTTCACCCCTCCACTTT. Its protein is CASSEAGQGSFSPLHF.

V is TRBV7-2 and J is TRBJ1-6; 9 positions match TRBD1. J was trimmed by 12 bases and V by 5 bases; bases with no gene match: 11. Germline assignment: CDR1 SGHTA and CDR2 FQGNSA. The CDR3 contains 15 residues. CDR3 amino acids: CASSPRDRDHLPLHF. In nucleotides, the CDR3 is TGTGCCAGCAGCCCTCGGGACAGGGATCATTTACCCCTCCACTTT. Filled out from reference TRBV7-2 and TRBJ1-6, the complete variable domain reads GAGVSQSPSNKVTEKGKDVELRCDPISGHTALYWYRQSLGQGLEFLIYFQGNSAPDKSGLPSDRFSAERTGGSVSTLTIQRTQQEDSAVYLCASSPRDRDHLPLHFGNGTRLTVT.

This sequence joins TRBV7-9 and TRBJ2-5; TRBD1 might be the D (5 bases). This CDR3 comprises 12 residues. The germline V and J ends were trimmed by 2 bases and 4 bases, with 5 bases remaining between them. Germline V lookup: CDR1 SEHNR, CDR2 FQNEAQ (reference sequence). The CDR3 DNA reads as TGTGCCAGCAGCTTAAGGGGAGAGACCCAGTACTTC. This gives the protein CASSLRGETQYF.

V is TRBV19 and J is TRBJ2-7; 8 nucleotides agree with TRBD1. The germline gives CDR1 LNHDA, CDR2 SQIVND (reference sequence). V lost 0 bases, J lost 4 bases, and 2 bases stayed unmatched. CDR3 length: 14 amino acids. CDR3 nucleotide sequence: TGTGCCAGTAGTATAGACAGGGGGCAATACGAGCAGTACTTC. Amino acid sequence: CASSIDRGQYEQYF.

The V call is TRBV28, the J call TRBJ1-6, with a weak D call TRBD1 (5 bases). Between the trimmed V and J ends, which lost 2 bases and 10 bases, there was a span of 9 bases. The CDR3 has 13 amino acids. The germline CDR1 and CDR2 sequences are MDHEN and SYDVKM. CDR3 DNA: TGTGCCAGCAGTTTAAGGACACTCTCACCCCTCCACTTT. This translates into CASSLRTLSPLHF.

The V gene is TRBV30, the J gene TRBJ1-5, with 8 positions matching TRBD1. The junction had 3 bases not matched to a gene; V was cut back by 3 bases and J by 5 bases. Germline lookup yields CDR1 GTSNPN and CDR2 SVGIG (reference sequence). The CDR3 sequence is 13 residues long. The CDR3 is CAWSATGDQPQHF. The CDR3, as DNA: TGTGCCTGGAGCGCGACAGGGGATCAGCCCCAGCATTTT. The whole variable domain, filled in from reference TRBV30 and TRBJ1-5, reads SQTIHQWPATLVQPVGSPLSLECTVEGTSNPNLYWYRQAAGRGLQLLFYSVGIGQISSEVPQNLSASRPQDRQFILSSKKLLLSDSGFYLCAWSATGDQPQHFGDGTRLSIL.

DNA for the CDR3: TGTGCCAGCAGCTTGGAATGGGATCAGCCCCAGCATTTT. Translating it yields CASSLEWDQPQHF. The V call is TRBV5-5, the J call TRBJ1-5; D unresolved. The CDR3 totals 13 residues. V lost 0 bases and J 5 bases, leaving 6 bases between the germline ends. Per germline, CDR1 SGHKS and CDR2 YYEKEE (reference sequence).

The chain combines TRBV5-6 with TRBJ2-4; 9 bases line up with TRBD2. Trimming took 1 base from V and 0 from J; bases not matched to a gene: 5. This CDR3 is built from 17 residues. Looked up from germline, CDR1 is SGHDT and CDR2 is YYEEEE. Here the CDR3 reads CASSLLPSGIAKNIQYF. Here the CDR3 DNA reads TGTGCCAGCAGCTTGCTCCCTAGCGGGATAGCCAAAAACATTCAGTACTTC.

V is TRBV9 and J is TRBJ2-5; 12 positions match TRBD2. The CDR3 sequence is 17 residues long. CDR1 SGDLS and CDR2 YYNGEE come from the germline V gene. V dropped 4 bases and J dropped 8; count of bases not matched to a gene: 15. The CDR3 spells CASSPGASGGALETQYF. The CDR3 DNA sequence: TGTGCCAGCAGCCCAGGGGCTAGCGGGGGGGCCCTGGAAACCCAGTACTTC.

The chain has TRBV20-1 and TRBJ2-1; the D call may be TRBD1 or TRBD2 (5 bases each). V was cut by 3 bases and J by 9 bases, with 9 bases left in between. CDR3 length equals 11 residues. Germline values: CDR1 DFQATT, CDR2 SNEGSKA (reference sequence). The CDR3 bases are TGCAGTGCTAGGGGGGATGGTGAGCAGTTCTTC. Translated: CSARGDGEQFF.

The V and J genes are TRBV27 and TRBJ1-6; the D is unclear. Germline CDR1 MNHEY, CDR2 SMNVEV (reference sequence). The V end lost 5 bases, the J end lost 10 bases, and 15 bases lay between the germline ends. CDR3 length: 14 residues. Written as DNA, the CDR3 is TGTGCCAGCAGTCCCCGGCCGGCCCTGTCACCCCTCCACTTT. Residues: CASSPRPALSPLHF.

The rearrangement links TRBV10-3 to TRBJ2-1, with TRBD2 identical over 8 bases. V lost 0 bases and J lost 0; bases outside the gene matches: 4. Germline lookup yields CDR1 ENHRY and CDR2 SYGVKD. This CDR3 contains 17 residues. This CDR3 is CAISESTAGASYNEQFF. The CDR3 DNA sequence: TGTGCCATCAGTGAGTCGACAGCGGGGGCCTCCTACAATGAGCAGTTCTTC.

The chain joins TRBV4-3 to TRBJ2-1; a possible D gene is TRBD1 (5 bases). Germline values: CDR1 LGHNA, CDR2 YSLEER. V was clipped by 0 bases and J by 4 bases, with 10 bases between them. The CDR3 totals 15 residues. CDR3 residues: CASSQEDRRYNEQFF. In DNA, the CDR3 is TGCGCCAGCAGCCAAGAAGACAGAAGATACAATGAGCAGTTCTTC.

The gene calls are TRBV5-4 and TRBJ2-5; 7 nucleotides align to TRBD1. Germline V gene data show CDR1 as SGHNT and CDR2 as YYREEE (reference sequence). The CDR3 is 14 residues long. J lost 2 bases, V lost 4 bases, and 5 bases had no gene match. Written as DNA, the CDR3 is TGTGCCAGCAGCCTCGGGACAGAACAAGAGACCCAGTACTTC. Amino acid sequence: CASSLGTEQETQYF. Full variable domain (remainder filled in from reference TRBV5-4 and TRBJ2-5): ETGVTQSPTHLIKTRGQQVTLRCSSQSGHNTVSWYQQALGQGPQFIFQYYREEENGRGNFPPRFSGLQFPNYSSELNVNALELDDSALYLCASSLGTEQETQYFGPGTRLLVL.

V gene TRBV6-5 combines with J gene TRBJ1-4; 10 positions match TRBD1. In germline, CDR1 is MNHEY, CDR2 SVGAGI. The CDR3 extends over 15 amino acids. V lost 2 bases, J lost 9 bases, and 6 bases stayed unmatched. CDR3 loop: CASSYVTGGAKKLFF. The CDR3 region has the DNA TGTGCCAGCAGTTACGTGACAGGGGGCGCGAAAAAACTGTTTTTT.